The 19 T cell receptor beta chains in this list originate from one sample, sequenced in a study of T cells in Graves' hyperthyroidism and ophthalmopathy. TCR beta CDR3 regions were amplified from RNA. With the HTBI primer set, the TCR CDR3 went through a first round of RT-PCR. MiXCR, applied by TCRdb to the multiplex PCR reads, yields one record per CDR3 protein. The repertoire holds about 480,000 distinct CDR3 sequences, with under 15% as singletons. Sequences were obtained from blood. The receptors were sampled from a woman under 30 with Graves' hyperthyroidism.

This clonotype showed up just a few times. The chain combines TRBV6-1 with TRBJ2-2; D possibly matches TRBD1 or TRBD2 (5 bases each). The CDR3 totals 15 residues. The V and J ends lost 6 bases and 5 bases respectively, with 16 bases between them. Germline CDR1 reads MNHNS; CDR2 reads SASEGT. The CDR3 coding sequence is TGTGCCAGCAGAGCCATTTGGGGGTCTACCGGGGAGCTGTTTTTT. Translation: CASRAIWGSTGELFF.

This clonotype occurred many times. The chain employs TRBV2 and TRBJ1-5; 9 nucleotides align to TRBD1. J was trimmed by 2 bases and V by 6 bases; bases with no gene match: 17. The CDR3 sequence is 19 residues long. Per germline, CDR1 SNHLY and CDR2 FYNNEI. CDR3 coding DNA: TGTGCCAGCAGCCCAGAGGGACAGGGACGGGGAGAGGGCAATCAGCCCCAGCATTTT. The encoded protein is CASSPEGQGRGEGNQPQHF.

This clonotype was recorded many times. CDR3 sequence reads: CAWRDEGPPQGAFF. DNA for the CDR3: TGTGCCTGGCGGGACGAGGGACCCCCTCAGGGGGCTTTCTTT. The V gene is TRBV30, the J gene TRBJ1-1, with a tentative D call TRBD1 (6 bases). Germline V gene data show CDR1 as GTSNPN and CDR2 as SVGIG (reference sequence). The CDR3 runs to 14 residues. Trimming stripped 5 bases from V and 11 bases from J, with 24 bases between. The entire variable domain, with the rest obtained from reference TRBV30 and TRBJ1-1, is as follows: SQTIHQWPATLVQPVGSPLSLECTVEGTSNPNLYWYRQAAGRGLQLLFYSVGIGQISSEVPQNLSASRPQDRQFILSSKKLLLSDSGFYLCAWRDEGPPQGAFFGQGTRLTVV.

This clonotype was seen at least ten times. This sequence joins TRBV10-3 and TRBJ1-2; D gene uncertain. Germline-derived CDR1 and CDR2 are ENHRY and SYGVKD. The CDR3 runs to 14 residues. Deletions cut 2 bases from V and 6 bases from J, with 13 bases between. The CDR3 spells CAISEDVRGNGYTF. The CDR3 bases are TGTGCCATCAGTGAGGATGTCCGGGGAAATGGCTACACCTTC.

This clonotype was picked up many times. V gene TRBV27 combines with J gene TRBJ1-6, with D perhaps TRBD1 (6 bases). The CDR3 loop spans 16 amino acids. Germline assignment: CDR1 MNHEY and CDR2 SMNVEV (reference sequence). Trimming pared 8 bases from V and 5 bases from J, leaving 19 bases between. The CDR3 DNA reads TGTGCCAGCTCCGACCGACAGGCTAACCATAATTCACCCCTCCACTTT. It codes for CASSDRQANHNSPLHF.

V and J are TRBV14 and TRBJ1-5; 7 bases agree with TRBD1. Trimming at V came to 5 bases and at J to 7 bases, leaving 14 bases not matched to a gene. From germline, CDR1 is SGHDN and CDR2 FVKESK. This CDR3 contains 16 residues. The DNA for the CDR3 is TGTGCCAGCAGCTCTACCCGACAGGGTGAAAGCCAGCCCCAGCATTTT. Translated, it gives CASSSTRQGESQPQHF.

This clonotype was counted many times. The rearrangement joins TRBV24-1 to TRBJ2-7, with a possible D match to TRBD1 (5 bases). From germline, CDR1 is KGHDR and CDR2 SFDVKD. Trimming stripped 7 bases from V and 0 bases from J, with 9 bases between. This CDR3 contains 13 residues. CDR3 sequence (DNA): TGTGCCACCAGGGAAGGGGCCTCCTACGAGCAGTACTTC. It specifies CATREGASYEQYF.

This clonotype has ten or more counts. This chain connects TRBV5-1 to TRBJ2-3; D uncertain. Between the trimmed V and J ends, which lost 0 bases and 4 bases, there was a span of 12 bases. Germline CDR1 and CDR2: SGHRS and YFSETQ. The CDR3 is 15 residues long. The CDR3 DNA follows: TGCGCCAGCAGCTTGGAAAAGGGTGGCGCAGATACGCAGTATTTT. This codes for CASSLEKGGADTQYF.

This clonotype was picked up many times. This chain uses TRBV10-3 with TRBJ2-3; no clear D gene. This CDR3 comprises 11 residues. Germline CDR1 reads ENHRY; CDR2 reads SYGVKD. The V end was cut by 4 bases, the J end by 5 bases, with 4 bases between. DNA for the CDR3: TGTGCCATCAGTGTGGGAGATACGCAGTATTTT. The encoded protein is CAISVGDTQYF.

The chain has TRBV30 and TRBJ2-7, with 12 bases aligning to TRBD1. From germline, CDR1 is GTSNPN and CDR2 SVGIG (reference sequence). The CDR3 sequence is 14 residues long. The V and J ends lost 3 bases and 3 bases, in that order; junction bases with no gene match: 3. The CDR3, as DNA: TGTGCCTGGAGGGGACAGGGGGCGGTCTACGAGCAGTACTTC. Translated: CAWRGQGAVYEQYF.

This clonotype was found many times. This chain connects TRBV13 to TRBJ1-4; D is unresolved. The CDR3 loop spans 14 amino acids. V was clipped by 5 bases and J by 7 bases, with 14 bases between them. The germline CDR1 and CDR2 sequences are PRHDT and FYEKMQ (reference sequence). The CDR3 protein is CASSPSLEGEKLFF. The CDR3 DNA is TGTGCCAGCAGCCCCAGTCTGGAGGGTGAAAAACTGTTTTTT.

This clonotype was counted between two and nine times. This chain joins TRBV6-1 and TRBJ2-2, with TRBD2 matching over 7 bases. The V segment lost 6 bases and the J segment 5 bases; nucleotides outside the gene matches: 18. The CDR3 is made up of 18 amino acids. Germline V gene data show CDR1 as MNHNS and CDR2 as SASEGT. CDR3 region: CASRHAYGREFLTGELFF. The DNA of the CDR3 is TGTGCCAGCAGACACGCCTATGGGCGGGAGTTTTTAACCGGGGAGCTGTTTTTT.

At least ten counts were recorded for this clonotype. V and J are TRBV10-2 and TRBJ2-5, with unresolved D. The germline V and J ends were trimmed by 7 bases and 0 bases, with 15 bases remaining between them. CDR1 and CDR2 (germline): WSHSY, SAAADI. The CDR3 has 15 residues. The CDR3 DNA sequence: TGCGCCAGCAAGGGTCCACCACGCGACCAAGAGACCCAGTACTTC. Residues: CASKGPPRDQETQYF.

This clonotype has a handful of counts. The genes are TRBV3-1 and TRBJ2-7; 9 bases match TRBD1. Trimming cost V 4 bases and J 6 bases; bases outside gene matches: 7. From germline, CDR1 is LGHDT and CDR2 YNNKEL (reference sequence). The CDR3 contains 14 residues. The CDR3 region is CASSLWDREGEQYF. CDR3 in DNA: TGTGCCAGCAGCCTCTGGGACAGGGAGGGCGAGCAGTACTTC.

In this sample, this clonotype turned up a few times. CDR3 coding DNA: TGTGCCAGCAGCCGGACCGGGACTAGCGGGATCTGGAATGAGCAGTTCTTC. This codes for CASSRTGTSGIWNEQFF. This sequence joins TRBV7-6 and TRBJ2-1, with TRBD2 matching 13 bases. The CDR3 length is 17 residues. V shed 5 bases and J 7 bases; nucleotides not matched to a gene: 11. The germline CDR1 and CDR2 sequences are SGHVS and FNYEAQ.

The table lists this clonotype with many counts. The chain joins TRBV29-1 to TRBJ1-2; the match to TRBD1 covers 9 bases. This CDR3 comprises 15 residues. V dropped 6 bases and J dropped 6; count of bases not matched to a gene: 14. The germline CDR1 and CDR2 sequences are SQVTM and ANQGSEA. The CDR3 region has the DNA TGCAGCGTAGAGACTTCCGGGACAGGGATCGATGGCTACACCTTC. Translated: CSVETSGTGIDGYTF.

The gene calls are TRBV7-8 and TRBJ2-7; 11 positions agree with TRBD2. Germline V gene data show CDR1 as SGHVS and CDR2 as FQNEAQ. The ends lost 1 base at V and 0 bases at J; junction bases unmatched: 8. This CDR3 spans 18 amino acids. The CDR3 region is CASSLVISGLADSYEQYF. Here the CDR3 DNA reads TGTGCCAGCAGCTTAGTTATCTCGGGACTAGCGGACTCCTACGAGCAGTACTTC.

The chain couples TRBV6-1 to TRBJ1-5; D perhaps matches TRBD1 (6 bases). Germline V gives CDR1 MNHNS, CDR2 SASEGT. V was trimmed by 7 bases and J by 3 bases, leaving 13 bases between them. This CDR3 contains 14 residues. The DNA of the CDR3 is TGTGCCAGCACCCCCGGGGGGCCCAATCAGCCCCAGCATTTT. Its translation: CASTPGGPNQPQHF.

This clonotype has a count of ten or more. The chain recombines TRBV11-1 with TRBJ2-7; D may be TRBD2 (5 bases). Deletions cut 5 bases from V and 3 bases from J, with 14 bases between. The CDR3 runs to 14 residues. The germline V gene encodes CDR1 SGHAT and CDR2 FQDESV (reference sequence). The CDR3 nucleotides read TGTGCCAGCAGCCAAGAACTAGGCATCTACGAGCAGTACTTC. Its protein is CASSQELGIYEQYF. Full variable domain (missing parts from reference TRBV11-1 and TRBJ2-7): EAEVAQSPRYKITEKSQAVAFWCDPISGHATLYWYRQILGQGPELLVQFQDESVVDDSQLPKDRFSAERLKGVDSTLKIQPAELGDSAMYLCASSQELGIYEQYFGPGTRLTVT.